This entry describes one T cell receptor (beta chain). Primers included in the PCR were 60 Vbeta and 13 Jbeta primers. Libraries were prepared by immunoSEQ multiplex PCR; TCRdb keeps only in-frame clonotypes and omits some of them. The repertoire holds 170,000 or so clones, with 84% as singletons. CDR3 length: 16 residues. This record comes from a study of cytomegalovirus exposure and HLA in healthy donors. The TCR was taken from a boy under 10 years old in good health and CMV-seronegative. This chain uses TRBV21-1 with TRBJ2-1; the D call in the table, TRBD1, was not verified against the DNA. TRBV21-1 is a pseudogene segment. The sample consisted of PBMCs. For the CDR3, the DNA is TGTGCCAGCAGATGGGGCGGAAGTGGGGTCTACAATGAGCAGTTCTTC. This gives the protein CASRWGGSGVYNEQFF.